This T cell receptor beta chain was observed in a study of OX40 agonist ivuxolimab in advanced cancers. The overall study: Patients treated during dose escalation were battling hepatocellular carcinoma, melanoma, renal cell or head and neck cancer. Three individuals attained partial responses, comprising one hepatocellular carcinoma case and two cutaneous melanoma cases.

Per the germline V gene, CDR1 is SGHVS and CDR2 is FNYEAQ. V was trimmed by 3 bases and J by 0 bases, leaving 5 bases between them. This CDR3 region has 13 residues. This clone was found a few times. Its cognate antigen is unknown. Assay used: immunoSEQ multiplex PCR; TCRdb lists only in-frame clones, some missing. The data show tens of thousands of clones, with approximately 80% seen just once and 0.7% held by the top ten. General study points: Expanded clones tended on average to be more numerous among CD8+ T cells than CD4+. Among the lowest peripheral clonal expansion occurred in 0.1-3.0 mg/kg partial responders.

Sequenced material: CD4+ or CD8+ T cells sorted from blood, taken in a trial of the OX40 agonist ivuxolimab. This receptor was identified in an adult with an advanced solid tumor such as melanoma, head and neck, liver or kidney cancer. V usage is TRBV7-6 and J usage is TRBJ1-1; no reliable D call. The DNA of the CDR3 is TGTGCCAGCAGCTTTGACTTGAACACTGAAGCTTTCTTT. This gives the protein CASSFDLNTEAFF.